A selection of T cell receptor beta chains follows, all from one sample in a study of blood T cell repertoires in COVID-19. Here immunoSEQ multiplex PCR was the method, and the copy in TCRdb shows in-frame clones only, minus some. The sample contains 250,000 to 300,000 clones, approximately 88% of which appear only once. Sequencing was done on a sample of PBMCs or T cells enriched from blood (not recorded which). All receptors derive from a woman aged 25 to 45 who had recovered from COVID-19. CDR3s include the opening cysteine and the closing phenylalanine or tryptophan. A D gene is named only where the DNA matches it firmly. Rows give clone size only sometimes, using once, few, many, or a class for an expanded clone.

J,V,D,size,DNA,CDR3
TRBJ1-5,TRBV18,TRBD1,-,TGTGCCAGCTCACCTGGACAGGGAAATCAGCCCCAGCATTTT,CASSPGQGNQPQHF
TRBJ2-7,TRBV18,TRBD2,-,TGTGCCAGCTCACCCAGCGGGAACAACGCGACACCGTACTTC,CASSPSGNNATPYF
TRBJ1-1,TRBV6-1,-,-,TGTGCCAGCAGTGAAGTAATCGGGGTAAACACTGAAGCTTTCTTT,CASSEVIGVNTEAFF
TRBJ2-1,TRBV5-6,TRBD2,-,TGTGCCAGCAGCTTGGCCACTAGCGGGCCATCCTACAATGAGCAGTTCTTC,CASSLATSGPSYNEQFF
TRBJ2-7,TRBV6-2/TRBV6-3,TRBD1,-,TGTGCCAGCAGTTACTCGCCCGACAGGGCCTACGAGCAGTACTTC,CASSYSPDRAYEQYF
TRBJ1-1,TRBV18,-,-,TGTGCCAGCTCACCACGTTTCGAGGGCATGAACACTGAAGCTTTCTTT,CASSPRFEGMNTEAFF
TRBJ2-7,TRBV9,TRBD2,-,TGTGCCAGCAGCGTCGCTAGCGGGCCAATGCTATACGAGCAGTACTTC,CASSVASGPMLYEQYF
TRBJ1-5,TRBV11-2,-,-,TGTGCCAGCAGTTCAGGGATTAATCAGCCCCAGCATTTT,CASSSGINQPQHF
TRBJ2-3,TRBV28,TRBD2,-,TGTGCCAGCAGTTTAACGGGGGGGCCGATCGGTACGCAGTATTTT,CASSLTGGPIGTQYF
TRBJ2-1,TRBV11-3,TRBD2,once,TGTGCCAGCAGCCCACCCCAGCGGGAGGGACACAATGAGCAGTTCTTC,CASSPPQREGHNEQFF
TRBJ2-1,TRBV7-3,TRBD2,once,TGTGCCAGCAGCCTAAGGGAAGCGGGGACCTACAATGAGCAGTTCTTC,CASSLREAGTYNEQFF
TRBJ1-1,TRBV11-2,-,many,TGTGCCAGCAGCTCCTTGACATTCTCGACGGACACTGAAGCTTTCTTT,CASSSLTFSTDTEAFF
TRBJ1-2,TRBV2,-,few,TGTGCCAGCAGTTCCCAACTCGGGAGGGGAAACTATGGCTACACCTTC,CASSSQLGRGNYGYTF
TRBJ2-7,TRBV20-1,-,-,TGCAGTGCATACAGGGTGGGGGAGCAGTACTTC,CSAYRVGEQYF
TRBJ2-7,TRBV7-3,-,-,TGTGCCAGCAGCTTAATCTGGGGTCGGGACTACGAGCAGTACTTC,CASSLIWGRDYEQYF
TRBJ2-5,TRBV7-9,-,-,TGTGCCAGCAGCTTATTCCAGTGGTACCAAGAGACCCAGTACTTC,CASSLFQWYQETQYF
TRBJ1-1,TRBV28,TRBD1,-,TGTGCCAGCGGGGACAGGGTAGTCATGAACACTGAAGCTTTCTTT,CASGDRVVMNTEAFF
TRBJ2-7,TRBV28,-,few,TGTGCCAGCAGGCTTTTAACAGCTCAGGCATACGAGCAGTACTTC,CASRLLTAQAYEQYF
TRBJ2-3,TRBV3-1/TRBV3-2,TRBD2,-,TGTGCCAGCAGCCAAAGGCCTCCAGCGGGGACCTTCACAGATACGCAGTATTTT,CASSQRPPAGTFTDTQYF
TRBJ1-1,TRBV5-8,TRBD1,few,TGTGCCAGCAGCTTGGGGTCCCGGACAGGGATTGGTGAAGCTTTCTTT,CASSLGSRTGIGEAFF
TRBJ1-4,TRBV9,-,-,TGTGCCAGCAGTCCGCAATTTGGGGGGACGTTACTGTTTTTT,CASSPQFGGTLLFF
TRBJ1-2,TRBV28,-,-,TGTGCCAGCAGTTTGCCTGGGGCTGGCTACACCTTC,CASSLPGAGYTF
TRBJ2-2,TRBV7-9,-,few,-,CASSFLWRQHTGELFF
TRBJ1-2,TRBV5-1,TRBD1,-,TGCGCCAGCAGCTGGGACCCACAGGGGATTCCTAACTATGGCTACACCTTC,CASSWDPQGIPNYGYTF
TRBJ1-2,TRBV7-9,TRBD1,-,TGTGCCAGCAGCTGGACCGGGACAGAATACTATGGCTACACCTTC,CASSWTGTEYYGYTF
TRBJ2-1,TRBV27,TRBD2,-,TGTGCCAGCAGTTTATCGGCTAGCGGGAGAATTGAGCAGTTCTTC,CASSLSASGRIEQFF
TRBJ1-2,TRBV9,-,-,TGTGCCAGCAGCGTCGGGGGGATCGCACACTATGGCTACACCTTC,CASSVGGIAHYGYTF
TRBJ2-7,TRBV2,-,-,TGTGCCAGCAGTGAGTCAGGGGGGACCTACGAGCAGTACTTC,CASSESGGTYEQYF
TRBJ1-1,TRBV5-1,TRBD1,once,TGCGCCAGCAGCCAGGGCAGACAGGGGCAAAACACTGAAGCTTTCTTT,CASSQGRQGQNTEAFF
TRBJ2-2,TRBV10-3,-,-,TGTGCCATCAGTGATGGCAGGGCCACCGGGGAGCTGTTTTTT,CAISDGRATGELFF
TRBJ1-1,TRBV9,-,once,TGTGCCAGCAGCAACACCCCCAACCAGAACACTGAAGCTTTCTTT,CASSNTPNQNTEAFF
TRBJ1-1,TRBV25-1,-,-,TGTGCCAGCAGTGGGACAGCGCCAGGAAACACTGAAGCTTTCTTT,CASSGTAPGNTEAFF
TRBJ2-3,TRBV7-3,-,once,TGTGCCAGCAGCCGGGCGGGCGCAGATACGCAGTATTTT,CASSRAGADTQYF
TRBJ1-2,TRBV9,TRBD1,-,TGTGCCAGCAGCGCATTCGGACAGGGGGCTAACTATGGCTACACCTTC,CASSAFGQGANYGYTF
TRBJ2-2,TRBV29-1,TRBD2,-,TGCAGCCCCGGGGGGAGCGGACCCAAGAACACCGGGGAGCTGTTTTTT,CSPGGSGPKNTGELFF
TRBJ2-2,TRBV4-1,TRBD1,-,TGCGCCAGCGGAAGACAGGGGACCGGGGAGCTGTTTTTT,CASGRQGTGELFF
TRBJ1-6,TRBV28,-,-,TGTGCCAGCAGTTTGAAAGGGAGGGGTTATAATTCACCCCTCCACTTT,CASSLKGRGYNSPLHF
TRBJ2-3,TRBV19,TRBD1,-,TGTGCCAGTAGTATAGGGGACAGGGTGTTGAATACGCAGTATTTT,CASSIGDRVLNTQYF